This T cell receptor (beta chain) was recorded in a study of T-cell reconstitution after alpha-beta-depleted transplantation in children. The CDR3 has 12 residues. V gave up 0 bases and J gave up 6 bases, with 7 bases separating them. The V gene's germline CDR1 is DFQATT and CDR2 SNEGSKA (reference sequence). This clonotype was counted ten times or more. The library targeted TCRbeta and was prepared with unique molecular identifiers. TCRdb analysed the PCR reads with MiXCR anew, one entry per CDR3 protein. There are hundreds of thousands of distinct CDR3 sequences in the sample; roughly 17% occur only once, and 1.1% lies in the top ten.

The chain has TRBV20-1 and TRBJ2-3; D is uncertain. This TCR came from a human donor who donated a stem cell graft to a child with acute myeloid leukemia. The sequenced sample was PBMCs from the stem cell graft donor, obtained from the stem cell graft. CDR3 region: CSAREPGDTQYF. The CDR3 DNA is TGCAGTGCTAGAGAGCCCGGGGATACGCAGTATTTT.